This is a list of T cell receptor beta chains from one sample in a study of T cells in Graves' hyperthyroidism and ophthalmopathy. TCRdb used MiXCR to reprocess the multiplex PCR reads, holding one entry per CDR3 protein. Of hundreds of thousands of distinct CDR3 sequences listed, over 35% are singletons. Material for sequencing was blood. These receptors all stem from a man younger than 30 with Graves' hyperthyroidism. CDR3s include the opening cysteine and the closing phenylalanine or tryptophan. The D gene is left open where the match is weak. Only some rows state a clone size, as once, few, many or a class for expanded clones.

D gene	J gene	V gene	clone size	CDR3 DNA	CDR3 protein
.	TRBJ2-7	TRBV19	few	TGTGCCTGGAGCAAGGGGGGCTACGAGCAGTACTTC	CAWSKGGYEQYF
.	TRBJ2-7	TRBV4-2	.	TGTGCCAGCAGCCAAGATTGGGCGCATACTACCTACGAGCAGTACTTC	CASSQDWAHTTYEQYF
.	TRBJ1-5	TRBV29-1	.	TGCAGCGTTGAAGGGGGGAGTTCGTTCACCTACGAGCATTTT	CSVEGGSSFTYEHF
TRBD2	TRBJ2-7	TRBV9	.	TGTGCCAGCAGCCCCCGAAGGCTAGCGGGAGTGATTGGCGTCTACGAGCAGTACTTC	CASSPRRLAGVIGVYEQYF
.	TRBJ1-3	TRBV7-8	.	TGCGCCAGCAGCCAAGTATGGCCTACTCTGGGAAACACCATATATTTT	CASSQVWPTLGNTIYF
.	TRBJ1-1	TRBV20-1	.	TGCAGTGCTAGAGATGGAGGCAGGGTGAACACTGGGGCTTTCTTT	CSARDGGRVNTGAFF
TRBD2	TRBJ2-5	TRBV4-3	.	TGCGCCAGCAGCGAGAGACTAGCCAACCAAGAGACCCAGTACTTC	CASSERLANQETQYF
TRBD1	TRBJ1-1	TRBV29-1	many	TGCAGCTCCACCGACAGGGGAAACACTGAAGCTTTCTTT	CSSTDRGNTEAFF
.	TRBJ2-7	TRBV10-2	many	TGCGCCAGCAGTGAGTCACCGAGAGAGCAGTACTTC	CASSESPREQYF
.	TRBJ1-4	TRBV15	many	TGTGCCACCAGCACTCGGTCCTCACCGTTCAATGAAAAACTGTTTTTT	CATSTRSSPFNEKLFF
.	TRBJ1-2	TRBV7-9	.	TGCGCCAGCAGCCAGGGCCCCGAGACAGCCTATGGCTACACCTTC	CASSQGPETAYGYTF
.	TRBJ1-1	TRBV10-3	many	TGTGCCATCAGTGGGGGGACTCTTGAGGCTTTCTTT	CAISGGTLEAFF
TRBD1	TRBJ1-1	TRBV20-1	many	TGCAGTGCTACCGGGACAGACAACACTGAAGCTTTCTTT	CSATGTDNTEAFF
.	TRBJ1-6	TRBV2	many	TGTGCCAGCAGTGAAGCGCTTGCGGATACGACACCCCTCCACTTT	CASSEALADTTPLHF
TRBD1	TRBJ1-5	TRBV10-3	.	TGTGCCTCCGGACAGGGAATCCAGCCCCAGCATTTT	CASGQGIQPQHF
TRBD2	TRBJ2-7	TRBV4-3	.	TGCGCCAGCAGCCAAGGAGCTAGCGGGAGTGGCGAGCAGTACTTC	CASSQGASGSGEQYF
TRBD1	TRBJ1-2	TRBV6-5	.	TGTGCCAGCAGTCCCTACGACAGGGACTTTGGCTACACCTTC	CASSPYDRDFGYTF
.	TRBJ2-5	TRBV4-1	.	TGCGCCAGCAGCCAAGACTCGGGCCGCCAAGAGACCCAGTACTTC	CASSQDSGRQETQYF
.	TRBJ1-3	TRBV15	once	TGTGCCACCAGCAGAGATTTCTCTGGAAACACCATATATTTT	CATSRDFSGNTIYF
.	TRBJ2-7	TRBV4-1	few	TGCGCCAGCAGCCAAGATCCTTACTACGAGCAGTACTTC	CASSQDPYYEQYF